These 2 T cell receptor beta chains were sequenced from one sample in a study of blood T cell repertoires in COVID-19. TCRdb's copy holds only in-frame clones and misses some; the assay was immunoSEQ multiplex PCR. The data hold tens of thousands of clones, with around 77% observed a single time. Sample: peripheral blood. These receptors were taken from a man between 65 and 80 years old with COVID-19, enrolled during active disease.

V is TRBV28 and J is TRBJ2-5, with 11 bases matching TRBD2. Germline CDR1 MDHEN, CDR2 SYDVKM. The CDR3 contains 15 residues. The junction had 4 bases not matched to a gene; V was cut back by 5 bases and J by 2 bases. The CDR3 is CASSLLAGGQETQYF. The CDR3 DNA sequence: TGTGCCAGCAGTCTCTTAGCGGGAGGGCAAGAGACCCAGTACTTC.

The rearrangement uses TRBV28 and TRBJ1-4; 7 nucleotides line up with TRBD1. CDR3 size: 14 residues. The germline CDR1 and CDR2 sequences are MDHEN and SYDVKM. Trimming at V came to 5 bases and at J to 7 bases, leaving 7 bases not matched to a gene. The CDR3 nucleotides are TGTGCCAGCAGTCGGCCGGGGACAGCTGAAAAACTGTTTTTT. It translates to CASSRPGTAEKLFF. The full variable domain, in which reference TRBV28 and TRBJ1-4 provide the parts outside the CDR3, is DVKVTQSSRYLVKRTGEKVFLECVQDMDHENMFWYRQDPGLGLRLIYFSYDVKMKEKGDIPEGYSVSREKKERFSLILESASTNQTSMYLCASSRPGTAEKLFFGSGTQLSVL.